The clone carrying this T cell receptor (beta chain) was observed a few times. Germline values: CDR1 LGHNA, CDR2 YNFKEQ. The CDR3 covers 15 residues. The V segment lost 1 base and the J segment 2 bases; nucleotides outside the gene matches: 5. The library attached unique molecular identifiers to individual cDNA molecules. TCRdb reprocessed the RACE reads with MiXCR, giving one entry per CDR3 protein. The sample has 95,000 or so distinct CDR3 sequences, around 10% seen once. The sample comes from a study of human T cells and chemical hapten exposure. Across the study: Doses of diphenylcyclopropenone went to the patients' scalps weekly throughout the roughly 22-week study.

Indicated time point: patch test 2, 6 weeks after DPC sensitization. Regarding treatment: therapeutic diphenylcyclopropenone sensitization with weekly scalp DPC. This receptor was taken from a woman aged 35 to 49 with alopecia areata. Some clones in this sample may be carry-over from other donors' samples. The sequenced sample was whole blood, obtained in connection with sensitization to the hapten diphenylcyclopropenone (DPC). This chain uses TRBV4-2 with TRBJ2-7; 7 bases are a match to TRBD1. The CDR3 sequence: CASSQGDSPTYEQYF. The CDR3 DNA reads as TGTGCCAGCAGCCAAGGGGACAGTCCAACCTACGAGCAGTACTTC.